This is a list of T cell receptor beta chains from one sample in a study of blood T cell repertoires in COVID-19. Generated by immunoSEQ multiplex PCR, the TCRdb table keeps only in-frame clones and is missing some. The sample carries approximately 140,000 clones, about 86% recorded once. The specimen was peripheral blood. The receptors stem from a woman aged 60-75 years with acute or convalescent COVID-19. CDR3s include the opening cysteine and the closing phenylalanine or tryptophan. Each record gives: clone size, D gene, V gene, J gene, CDR3 protein, CDR3 DNA. The D gene is left open where the match is weak. The size of a clone is reported for some rows only, either as once, few or many, or as a class for expanded clones.

clone_size: .; d_call: .; v_call: TRBV21-1; j_call: TRBJ2-7; cdr3_aa: CASRLGHAPYEQYF; cdr3_nt: TGTGCCAGCAGACTGGGACACGCTCCCTACGAGCAGTACTTC
clone_size: .; d_call: .; v_call: TRBV5-1; j_call: TRBJ2-7; cdr3_aa: CASSFNNYEQYF; cdr3_nt: TGCGCCAGCAGCTTTAACAACTACGAGCAGTACTTC
clone_size: .; d_call: TRBD1; v_call: TRBV11-2; j_call: TRBJ1-3; cdr3_aa: CASSLAPRWTGADTIYF; cdr3_nt: TGTGCCAGCAGCTTAGCCCCACGTTGGACAGGGGCAGACACCATATATTTT
clone_size: .; d_call: .; v_call: TRBV9; j_call: TRBJ2-5; cdr3_aa: CASSVGGRETQYF; cdr3_nt: TGTGCCAGCAGCGTAGGGGGGAGGGAGACCCAGTACTTC
clone_size: .; d_call: TRBD1; v_call: TRBV5-4; j_call: TRBJ2-5; cdr3_aa: CASSLGQDRPTTQYF; cdr3_nt: TGTGCCAGCAGCTTGGGCCAGGACAGGCCCACGACCCAGTACTTC
clone_size: .; d_call: .; v_call: TRBV30; j_call: TRBJ1-5; cdr3_aa: CAWSVRGGDQPQHF; cdr3_nt: TGTGCCTGGAGTGTACGGGGGGGGGATCAGCCCCAGCATTTT
clone_size: .; d_call: .; v_call: TRBV7-9; j_call: TRBJ1-5; cdr3_aa: CASNDGGNQPQHF; cdr3_nt: TGTGCCAGCAACGACGGGGGCAATCAGCCCCAGCATTTT
clone_size: .; d_call: TRBD1; v_call: TRBV19; j_call: TRBJ1-4; cdr3_aa: CASRPAGQGAVEKLFF; cdr3_nt: TGTGCCAGTAGGCCCGCTGGGCAGGGGGCCGTCGAAAAACTGTTTTTT
clone_size: .; d_call: TRBD1; v_call: TRBV4-3; j_call: TRBJ1-2; cdr3_aa: CASSQGEGGRFGYTF; cdr3_nt: TGCGCCAGCAGCCAGGGCGAAGGGGGCAGGTTTGGCTACACCTTC
clone_size: .; d_call: .; v_call: TRBV6-5; j_call: TRBJ2-7; cdr3_aa: CASSYSGTREYEQYF; cdr3_nt: TGTGCCAGCAGTTATTCCGGGACAAGGGAGTACGAGCAGTACTTC
clone_size: .; d_call: .; v_call: TRBV19; j_call: TRBJ2-7; cdr3_aa: CASSTTPPLKQYF; cdr3_nt: TGTGCCAGTAGTACAACCCCCCCCCTAAAGCAGTACTTC
clone_size: .; d_call: .; v_call: TRBV2; j_call: TRBJ1-2; cdr3_aa: CASTRGHYTF; cdr3_nt: TGTGCCAGCACTCGCGGTCATTACACCTTC
clone_size: .; d_call: TRBD1; v_call: TRBV15; j_call: TRBJ2-7; cdr3_aa: CATSPRGQGFYEQYF; cdr3_nt: TGTGCCACCAGCCCTCGCGGACAGGGTTTCTACGAGCAGTACTTC
clone_size: .; d_call: TRBD1; v_call: TRBV29-1; j_call: TRBJ1-4; cdr3_aa: CSASGTGNEKLFF; cdr3_nt: TGCAGCGCCTCCGGGACAGGGAATGAAAAACTGTTTTTT
clone_size: .; d_call: TRBD2; v_call: TRBV4-1; j_call: TRBJ2-5; cdr3_aa: CASSQEVASGGQETQYF; cdr3_nt: TGCGCCAGCAGCCAAGAGGTGGCTAGCGGGGGTCAAGAGACCCAGTACTTC
clone_size: .; d_call: .; v_call: TRBV4-3; j_call: TRBJ1-1; cdr3_aa: CASSPTPGGGSTEAFF; cdr3_nt: TGCGCCAGCAGCCCAACCCCGGGCGGAGGATCCACTGAAGCTTTCTTT
clone_size: .; d_call: .; v_call: TRBV28; j_call: TRBJ2-7; cdr3_aa: CASTLRRVSYEQYF; cdr3_nt: TGTGCCAGCACTTTACGGCGGGTCTCCTACGAGCAGTACTTC
clone_size: .; d_call: .; v_call: TRBV18; j_call: TRBJ1-1; cdr3_aa: CASSPQSMNTEAFF; cdr3_nt: TGTGCCAGCTCACCACAGAGCATGAACACTGAAGCTTTCTTT
clone_size: .; d_call: .; v_call: TRBV7-9; j_call: TRBJ1-2; cdr3_aa: CASAGAAIYGYTF; cdr3_nt: TGTGCCAGCGCGGGAGCAGCGATCTATGGCTACACCTTC
clone_size: once; d_call: TRBD1; v_call: TRBV7-2; j_call: TRBJ1-5; cdr3_aa: CASSLGHRGVQPQHF; cdr3_nt: TGTGCCAGCAGCTTAGGGCACAGGGGGGTTCAGCCCCAGCATTTT
clone_size: .; d_call: TRBD1; v_call: TRBV7-9; j_call: TRBJ1-5; cdr3_aa: CASSGPGQGRQPQHF; cdr3_nt: TGTGCCAGCAGCGGGCCGGGACAGGGACGTCAGCCCCAGCATTTT
clone_size: .; d_call: .; v_call: TRBV23-1; j_call: TRBJ1-3; cdr3_aa: CASSQSRGKRTIYF; cdr3_nt: TGCGCCAGCAGTCAATCGCGGGGGAAACGGACCATATATTTT
clone_size: .; d_call: .; v_call: TRBV6-5; j_call: TRBJ1-6; cdr3_aa: CASSSNREPINSPLHF; cdr3_nt: TGTGCCAGCAGTTCTAACCGTGAGCCGATCAATTCACCCCTCCACTTT
clone_size: .; d_call: .; v_call: TRBV4-1; j_call: TRBJ1-1; cdr3_aa: CASSQGAAENTEAFF; cdr3_nt: TGCGCCAGCAGCCAGGGGGCCGCCGAGAACACTGAAGCTTTCTTT
clone_size: .; d_call: .; v_call: TRBV9; j_call: TRBJ2-7; cdr3_aa: CASSVVDNSYEQYF; cdr3_nt: TGTGCCAGCAGCGTAGTGGACAACTCCTACGAGCAGTACTTC
clone_size: .; d_call: .; v_call: TRBV2; j_call: TRBJ2-2; cdr3_aa: CASKGRTNTGELFF; cdr3_nt: TGTGCCAGCAAAGGACGGACTAACACCGGGGAGCTGTTTTTT
clone_size: .; d_call: .; v_call: TRBV29-1; j_call: TRBJ2-5; cdr3_aa: CSVGDLQETQYF; cdr3_nt: TGCAGCGTCGGGGACTTGCAAGAGACCCAGTACTTC
clone_size: few; d_call: .; v_call: TRBV4-3; j_call: TRBJ1-4; cdr3_aa: CASSQVGQGGGKLFF; cdr3_nt: TGCGCCAGCAGCCAAGTAGGGCAGGGAGGGGGAAAACTGTTTTTT
clone_size: .; d_call: TRBD1; v_call: TRBV29-1; j_call: TRBJ2-7; cdr3_aa: CSVAWTGSYEQYF; cdr3_nt: TGCAGCGTTGCTTGGACAGGGAGCTACGAGCAGTACTTC
clone_size: .; d_call: .; v_call: TRBV27; j_call: TRBJ2-7; cdr3_aa: CATRSRDYEQYF; cdr3_nt: TGTGCCACCAGGTCCCGGGACTACGAGCAGTACTTC
clone_size: once; d_call: TRBD1; v_call: TRBV10-1; j_call: TRBJ1-1; cdr3_aa: CASSEVPETGGMNTEAFF; cdr3_nt: TGCGCCAGCAGTGAAGTGCCCGAGACAGGGGGTATGAACACTGAAGCTTTCTTT